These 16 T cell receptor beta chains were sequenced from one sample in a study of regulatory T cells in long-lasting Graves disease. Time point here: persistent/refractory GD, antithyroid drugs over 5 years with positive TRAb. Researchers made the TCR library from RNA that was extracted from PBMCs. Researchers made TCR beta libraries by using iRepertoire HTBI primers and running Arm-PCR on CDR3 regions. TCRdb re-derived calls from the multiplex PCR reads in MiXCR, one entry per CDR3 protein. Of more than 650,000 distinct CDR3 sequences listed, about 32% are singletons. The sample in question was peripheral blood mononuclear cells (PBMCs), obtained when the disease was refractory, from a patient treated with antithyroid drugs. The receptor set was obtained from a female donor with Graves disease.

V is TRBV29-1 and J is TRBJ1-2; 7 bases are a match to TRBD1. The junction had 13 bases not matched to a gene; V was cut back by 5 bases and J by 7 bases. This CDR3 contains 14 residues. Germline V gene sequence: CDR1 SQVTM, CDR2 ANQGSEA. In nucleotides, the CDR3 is TGCAGCGTTACCCAACAGGGGCAAAAGAGTGGCTACACCTTC. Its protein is CSVTQQGQKSGYTF.

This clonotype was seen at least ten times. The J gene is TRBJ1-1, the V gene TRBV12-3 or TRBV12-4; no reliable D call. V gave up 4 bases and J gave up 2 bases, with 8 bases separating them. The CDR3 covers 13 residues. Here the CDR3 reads CASSSRYNTEAFF. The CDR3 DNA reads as TGTGCCAGCAGTTCACGGTATAACACTGAAGCTTTCTTT.

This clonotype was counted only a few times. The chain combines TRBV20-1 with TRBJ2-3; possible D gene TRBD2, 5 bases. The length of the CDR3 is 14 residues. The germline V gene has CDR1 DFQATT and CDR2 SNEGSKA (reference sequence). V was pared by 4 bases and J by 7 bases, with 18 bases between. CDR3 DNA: TGCAGTGCTACTTCGAGGGCCCCTGGGAATACGCAGTATTTT. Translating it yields CSATSRAPGNTQYF.

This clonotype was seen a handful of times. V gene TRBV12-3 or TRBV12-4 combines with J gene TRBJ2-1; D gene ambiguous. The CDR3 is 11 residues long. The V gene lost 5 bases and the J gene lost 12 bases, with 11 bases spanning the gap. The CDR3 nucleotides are TGTGCCAGCAGTGTCGACCAGAGGCAGTTCTTC. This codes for CASSVDQRQFF.

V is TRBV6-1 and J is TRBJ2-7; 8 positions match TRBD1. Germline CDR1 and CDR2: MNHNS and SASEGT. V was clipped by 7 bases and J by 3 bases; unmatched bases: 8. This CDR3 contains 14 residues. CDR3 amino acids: CASTLRDRLYEQYF. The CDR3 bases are TGTGCCAGCACTCTCCGGGACAGGCTCTACGAGCAGTACTTC.

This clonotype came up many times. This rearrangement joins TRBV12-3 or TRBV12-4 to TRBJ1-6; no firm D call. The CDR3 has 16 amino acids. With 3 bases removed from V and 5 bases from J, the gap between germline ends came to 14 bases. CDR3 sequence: CASSLAGGRHNSPLHF. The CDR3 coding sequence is TGTGCCAGCAGTTTGGCGGGAGGGCGGCATAATTCACCCCTCCACTTT.

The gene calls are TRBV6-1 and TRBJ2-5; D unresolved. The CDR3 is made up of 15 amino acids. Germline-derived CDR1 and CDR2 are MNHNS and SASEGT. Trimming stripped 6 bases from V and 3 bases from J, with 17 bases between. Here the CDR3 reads CASSPHPGPEETQYF. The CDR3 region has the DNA TGTGCCAGCAGCCCACACCCTGGACCAGAAGAGACCCAGTACTTC.

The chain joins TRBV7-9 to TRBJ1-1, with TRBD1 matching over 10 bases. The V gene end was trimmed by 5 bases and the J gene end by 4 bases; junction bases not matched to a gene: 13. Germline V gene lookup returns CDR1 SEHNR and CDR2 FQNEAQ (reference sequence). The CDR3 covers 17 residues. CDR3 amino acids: CASSTGPGTGDSTEAFF. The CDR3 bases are TGTGCCAGCAGCACAGGACCCGGGACAGGGGACTCCACTGAAGCTTTCTTT.

CDR3 DNA: TGTGCCACCACTGGAGGGACTAGCGGCCAAGAGACCCAGTACTTC. Its translation is CATTGGTSGQETQYF. The rearrangement uses TRBV28 and TRBJ2-5, with 11 bases fitting TRBD2. The germline CDR1 and CDR2 sequences are MDHEN and SYDVKM. The V gene end was trimmed by 10 bases and the J gene end by 1 base; junction bases not matched to a gene: 8. The CDR3 covers 15 residues. The variable domain in full, with the rest retrieved from reference TRBV28 and TRBJ2-5, is DVKVTQSSRYLVKRTGEKVFLECVQDMDHENMFWYRQDPGLGLRLIYFSYDVKMKEKGDIPEGYSVSREKKERFSLILESASTNQTSMYLCATTGGTSGQETQYFGPGTRLLVL.

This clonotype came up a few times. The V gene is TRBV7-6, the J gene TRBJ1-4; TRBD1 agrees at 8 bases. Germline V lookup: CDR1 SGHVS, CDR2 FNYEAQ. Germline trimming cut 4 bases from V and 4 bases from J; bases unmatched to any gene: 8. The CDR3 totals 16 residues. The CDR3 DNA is TGTGCCAGCAGCTCTTACAGGGGGAGGCGTAATGAAAAACTGTTTTTT. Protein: CASSSYRGRRNEKLFF.

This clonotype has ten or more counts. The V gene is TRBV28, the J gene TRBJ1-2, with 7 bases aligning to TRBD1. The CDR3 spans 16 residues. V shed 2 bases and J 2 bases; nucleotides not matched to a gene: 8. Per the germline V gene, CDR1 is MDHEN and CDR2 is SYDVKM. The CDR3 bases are TGTGCCAGCAGTTTAAGAGAGAGGGGGCGAAACTATGGCTACACCTTC. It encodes CASSLRERGRNYGYTF.

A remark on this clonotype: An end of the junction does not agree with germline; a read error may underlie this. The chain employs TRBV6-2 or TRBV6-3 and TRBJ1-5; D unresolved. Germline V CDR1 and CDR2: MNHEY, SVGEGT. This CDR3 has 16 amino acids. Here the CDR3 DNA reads TGTGCCGGCAGTGAAGGAATGGGCCATAGCAATCAGCCCCAGCATTTT. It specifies CAGSEGMGHSNQPQHF.

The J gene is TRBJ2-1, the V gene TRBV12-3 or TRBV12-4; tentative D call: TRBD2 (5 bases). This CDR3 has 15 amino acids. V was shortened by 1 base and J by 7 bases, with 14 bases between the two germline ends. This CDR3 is CASSLEGGLPNEQFF. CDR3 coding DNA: TGTGCCAGCAGTTTAGAAGGCGGACTGCCAAATGAGCAGTTCTTC.

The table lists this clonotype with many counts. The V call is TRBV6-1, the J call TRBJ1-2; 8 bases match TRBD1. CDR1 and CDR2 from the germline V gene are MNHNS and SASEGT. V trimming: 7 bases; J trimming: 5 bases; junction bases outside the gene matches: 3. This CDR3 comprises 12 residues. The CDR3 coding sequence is TGTGCCAGCATTGGGACAGGATATGGCTACACCTTC. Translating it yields CASIGTGYGYTF.

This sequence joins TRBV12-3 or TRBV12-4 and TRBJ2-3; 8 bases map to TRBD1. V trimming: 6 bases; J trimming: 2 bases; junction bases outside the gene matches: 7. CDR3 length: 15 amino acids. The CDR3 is CASSPTGAITDTQYF. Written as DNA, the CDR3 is TGTGCCAGCAGCCCGACAGGGGCGATCACAGATACGCAGTATTTT.

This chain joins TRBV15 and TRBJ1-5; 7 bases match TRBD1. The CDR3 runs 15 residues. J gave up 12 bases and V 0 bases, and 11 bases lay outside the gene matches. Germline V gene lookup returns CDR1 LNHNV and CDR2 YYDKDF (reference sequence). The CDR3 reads CATSREGQSLGLQHF. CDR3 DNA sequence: TGTGCCACCAGCAGAGAGGGACAGTCCCTTGGTCTCCAGCATTTT.